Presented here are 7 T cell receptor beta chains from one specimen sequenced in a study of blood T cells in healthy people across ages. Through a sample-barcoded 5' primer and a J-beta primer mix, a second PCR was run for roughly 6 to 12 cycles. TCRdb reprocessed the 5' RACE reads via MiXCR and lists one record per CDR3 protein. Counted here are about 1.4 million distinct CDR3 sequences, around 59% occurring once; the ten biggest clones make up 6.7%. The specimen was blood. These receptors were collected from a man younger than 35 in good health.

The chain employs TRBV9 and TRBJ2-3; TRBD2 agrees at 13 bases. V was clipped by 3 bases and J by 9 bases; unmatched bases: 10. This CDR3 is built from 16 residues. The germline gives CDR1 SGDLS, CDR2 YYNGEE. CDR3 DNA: TGTGCCAGCAGCGGGGGACTAGCGGGACCAGTGGACACGCAGTATTTT. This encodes CASSGGLAGPVDTQYF. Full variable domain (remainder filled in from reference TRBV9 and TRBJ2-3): DSGVTQTPKHLITATGQRVTLRCSPRSGDLSVYWYQQSLDQGLQFLIQYYNGEERAKGNILERFSAQQFPDLHSELNLSSLELGDSALYFCASSGGLAGPVDTQYFGPGTRLTVL.

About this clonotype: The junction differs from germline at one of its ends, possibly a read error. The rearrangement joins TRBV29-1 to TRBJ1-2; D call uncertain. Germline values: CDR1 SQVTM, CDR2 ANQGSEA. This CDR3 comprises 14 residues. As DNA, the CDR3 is TGCAGCGTAGAAGCAGGCTCCTCTGACTATGGCTACACCTTC. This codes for CSVEAGSSDYGYTF.

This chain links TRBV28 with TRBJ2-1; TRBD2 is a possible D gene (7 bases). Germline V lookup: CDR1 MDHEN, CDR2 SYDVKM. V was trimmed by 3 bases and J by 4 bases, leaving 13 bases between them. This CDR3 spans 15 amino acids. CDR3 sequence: CASSFAGALYNEQFF. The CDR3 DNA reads TGTGCCAGCAGTTTTGCGGGGGCCTTATACAATGAGCAGTTCTTC.

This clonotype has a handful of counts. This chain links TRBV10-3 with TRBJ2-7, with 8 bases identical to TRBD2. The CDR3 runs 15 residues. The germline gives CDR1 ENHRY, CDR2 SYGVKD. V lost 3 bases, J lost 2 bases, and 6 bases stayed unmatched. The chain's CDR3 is CAISEGLAATYEQYF. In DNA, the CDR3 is TGTGCCATCAGTGAAGGACTAGCAGCCACCTACGAGCAGTACTTC.

The CDR3 sequence: CSARSPKAGGYNEQFF. The CDR3 DNA follows: TGCAGTGCTAGATCCCCCAAAGCGGGTGGCTACAATGAGCAGTTCTTC. This chain uses TRBV20-1 with TRBJ2-1, with a tentative D call TRBD2 (6 bases). The CDR3 contains 16 residues. V dropped 2 bases and J dropped 3 bases, with 17 bases sitting between them. Germline V gives CDR1 DFQATT, CDR2 SNEGSKA (reference sequence).

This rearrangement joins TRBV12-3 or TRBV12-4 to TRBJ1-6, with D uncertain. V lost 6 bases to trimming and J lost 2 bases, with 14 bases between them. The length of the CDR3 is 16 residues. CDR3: CASSRDLSPYNSPLHF. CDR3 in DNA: TGTGCCAGCAGCAGAGACCTGAGCCCCTATAATTCACCCCTCCACTTT.

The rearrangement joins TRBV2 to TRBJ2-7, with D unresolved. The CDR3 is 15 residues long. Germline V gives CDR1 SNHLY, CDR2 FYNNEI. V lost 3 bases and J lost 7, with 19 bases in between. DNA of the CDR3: TGTGCCAGCAGTGATTACTCTGCGAATTCGTTTGAGCAGTACTTC. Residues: CASSDYSANSFEQYF. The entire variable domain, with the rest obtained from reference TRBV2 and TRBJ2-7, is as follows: EPEVTQTPSHQVTQMGQEVILRCVPISNHLYFYWYRQILGQKVEFLVSFYNNEISEKSEIFDDQFSVERPDGSNFTLKIRSTKLEDSAMYFCASSDYSANSFEQYFGPGTRLTVT.